These T cell receptor beta chains were read from a single sample in a study of CD8 T cells in ankylosing spondylitis. Using its own MiXCR run on the 5' RACE reads, TCRdb lists one record per CDR3 protein. The table shows tens of thousands of distinct CDR3 sequences, with 8% to 13% occurring only once. Specimen: blood, either unsorted or a sorted T cell fraction (not recorded which). The receptors shown here come from a male donor with ankylosing spondylitis or in good health (not recorded which). The CDR3 runs from the conserved cysteine through the conserved F or W. The D gene is left open where the match is weak. A row's size may be missing; if present it is once, few, many or a size class.

v_gene	j_gene	abundance	d_gene	CDR3nt	CDR3aa
TRBV10-3	TRBJ1-6	few	TRBD1	TGTGCCATCAGGAGCCGGACAGGGCGATCAGATAATTCACCCCTCCACTTT	CAIRSRTGRSDNSPLHF
TRBV7-2	TRBJ1-2	few	NA	TGTGCCAGCAGCCTCTCCGGGTCCTCAGGGTATGGCTACACCTTC	CASSLSGSSGYGYTF
TRBV13	TRBJ2-3	many	NA	TGTGCCAGCAGCTCGGGACCCAGCACAGATACGCAGTATTTT	CASSSGPSTDTQYF
TRBV25-1	TRBJ1-1	many	TRBD1	TGTGCCAGCAGTGGTATTGGCGGACAGGGGAATGGTTGGGGCACTGAAGCTTTCTTT	CASSGIGGQGNGWGTEAFF
TRBV10-3	TRBJ1-3	many	NA	TGTGCCATCCAGGCGACCGACCGCAACTCTGGAAACACCATATATTTT	CAIQATDRNSGNTIYF
TRBV27	TRBJ1-5	many	NA	TGTGCCAGCAGTTTGATAGGGATTAGCAATCAGCCCCAGCATTTT	CASSLIGISNQPQHF
TRBV19	TRBJ2-2	NA	NA	TGTGCCAGTAGAGAGCCTGGGGGCAACACCGGGGAGCTGTTTTTT	CASREPGGNTGELFF
TRBV11-2	TRBJ1-5	many	TRBD1	TGTGCCAGCAGCCAGAGGGCAGGGGGCGAGCCCCAGCATTTT	CASSQRAGGEPQHF
TRBV5-4	TRBJ2-5	NA	TRBD1	TGTGCCAGCAGCTCCGGGACAGTGAAAGAGACCCAGTACTTC	CASSSGTVKETQYF
TRBV28	TRBJ1-2	NA	TRBD1	TGTGCCAGCAGTCGAGCGACAGGGGGCTTCTATGGCTACACCTTC	CASSRATGGFYGYTF
TRBV12-3/TRBV12-4	TRBJ1-1	many	NA	TGTGCCAGCAGTTTCGACGGGAACACTGAAGCTTTCTTT	CASSFDGNTEAFF
TRBV7-2	TRBJ2-2	medium-sized	NA	TGTGCCAGCAGCTTAGACAGGCCTCTAACTAACACCGGGGAGCTGTTTTTT	CASSLDRPLTNTGELFF
TRBV20-1	TRBJ1-2	many	TRBD1	TGCAGTGCTAGAGGACAGGGGGATGGCTACACCTTC	CSARGQGDGYTF
TRBV5-1	TRBJ1-5	many	NA	TGCGCCAGCAGCCCGGACGCCCTGGGAAACGGTGCGCCCCAGCATTTT	CASSPDALGNGAPQHF
TRBV11-2	TRBJ2-1	many	TRBD2	TGTGCCAGCAGCTTAGTTGGTAGCGGGGTTCATGAGCAGTTCTTC	CASSLVGSGVHEQFF
TRBV11-2	TRBJ1-1	many	TRBD1	TGTGCCAGCAGCTCCGGCGGCAGGGGGACACTCCGGGGTATGAACACTGAAGCTTTCTTT	CASSSGGRGTLRGMNTEAFF